This record looks at one TCR beta chain sequence and its context. Its antigen is unidentified. Using its own MiXCR run on the RT-PCR reads, TCRdb lists one record per CDR3 protein. The profile shows 600,000 to 850,000 distinct CDR3 sequences, 12% to 15% of them singletons. The sample originates from a study of response to subunit inactivated influenza vaccine. Notes on the study in general: Authors proposed each seasonal influenza vaccination draws in few new T cells.

Trimming left V 0 bases short and J 5 bases short, with 13 bases between. This CDR3 has 14 amino acids. CDR1 is SQVTM, CDR2 ANQGSEA, per germline. The sequence was collected from a man aged 50 or older who received an inactivated influenza vaccine. V is TRBV29-1 and J is TRBJ2-5, with D maybe TRBD2 (6 bases). The sequencing used PBMCs from blood, collected 14 to 15 days before vaccination. The CDR3 region is CSVEDGPGGETQYF. CDR3 nucleotides: TGCAGCGTTGAAGATGGGCCCGGGGGTGAGACCCAGTACTTC.